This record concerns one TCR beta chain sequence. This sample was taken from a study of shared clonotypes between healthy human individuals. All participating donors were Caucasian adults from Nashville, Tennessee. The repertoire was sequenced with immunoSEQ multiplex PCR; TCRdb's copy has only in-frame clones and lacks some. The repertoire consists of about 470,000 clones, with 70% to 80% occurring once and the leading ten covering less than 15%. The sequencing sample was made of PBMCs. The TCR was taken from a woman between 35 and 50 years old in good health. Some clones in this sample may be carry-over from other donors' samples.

This chain's CDR3 is CASSQDRGYNEQFF. The DNA of the CDR3 is TGTGCCAGCAGCCAAGATCGGGGCTACAATGAGCAGTTCTTC. J is TRBJ2-1 and V is TRBV4-2, with D maybe TRBD2 (5 bases). Trimming took off 0 bases at V and 3 bases at J, with 6 bases between the two ends. Germline CDR1 and CDR2: LGHNA and YNFKEQ. CDR3 length: 14 residues.